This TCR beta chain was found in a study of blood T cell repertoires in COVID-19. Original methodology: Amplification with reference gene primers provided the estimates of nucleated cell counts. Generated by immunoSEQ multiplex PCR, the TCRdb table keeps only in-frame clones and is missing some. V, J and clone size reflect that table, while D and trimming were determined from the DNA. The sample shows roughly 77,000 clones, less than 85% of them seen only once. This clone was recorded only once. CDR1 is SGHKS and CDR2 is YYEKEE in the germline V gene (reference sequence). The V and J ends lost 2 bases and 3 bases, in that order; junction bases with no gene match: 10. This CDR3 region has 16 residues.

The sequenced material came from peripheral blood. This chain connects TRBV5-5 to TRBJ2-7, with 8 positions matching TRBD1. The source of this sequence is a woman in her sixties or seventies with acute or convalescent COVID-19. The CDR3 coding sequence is TGTGCCAGCAGCTTCCCTCGACAGGGGCAATACTACGAGCAGTACTTC. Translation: CASSFPRQGQYYEQYF.